The text below deals with one T cell receptor (beta chain). The data were taken from a study of blood T cell repertoires in COVID-19. Study context: Specimens from acute and convalescent COVID-19 originated in the United States, Italy and Spain. PBMCs, B-cell-depleted T cells, or T cells provided the cDNA or gDNA that made up the material.

A Seattle source enrolled patients during active infection and followed them longitudinally. Study processing details: Amplifying reference gene primers gave estimates of nucleated cell counts. Assay: immunoSEQ multiplex PCR; the TCRdb copy retains only in-frame clones and omits some. V and J calls and clone size are those listed in that table; D and trimming were worked out from the DNA. This table has 250,000 to 350,000 clones, 80% to 95% appearing once. This CDR3 is built from 14 residues. The ends lost 2 bases at V and 8 bases at J; junction bases unmatched: 3. The germline gives CDR1 SGHDT, CDR2 YYEEEE.

The source is a woman in her twenties or thirties with COVID-19, enrolled during active disease. Sequencing was done on a sample of peripheral blood. This sequence joins TRBV5-6 and TRBJ2-1, with 11 bases matching TRBD2. CDR3 loop: CASSFPSGRYEQFF. DNA of the CDR3: TGTGCCAGCAGCTTTCCTAGCGGGAGGTATGAGCAGTTCTTC.